This T cell receptor beta chain was obtained from a study of blood T cell repertoires in COVID-19 (dated by TCRdb to the early 2020s). As for the study more broadly: For ImmuneRACE Cohort 3, a participant was defined as recovered based on two consecutive negative NP/OP PCR tests, clearance by a healthcare professional, or resolution of symptoms. The material from the prospective study consisted of cDNA or gDNA derived from T cells, B-cell-depleted T cells, or PBMCs. The samples were drawn from the first 160 participants of the ongoing ImmuneRACE study and from 1,254 subjects provided by 6 global collaborators. HLA class I and class II types, where available, came from metadata supplied by the sample provider rather than from assay-based typing. The repertoires were released in a freely available public database intended as a resource for research on the immune response to SARS-CoV-2. Nearly every sample came with metadata listing a de-identified subject ID, COVID-19 status, age in years and sex. Samples from collaborators originated in the United States, Italy and Spain and spanned both the acute and convalescent phases of COVID-19. Deeply sampled blood TCRbeta repertoires from subjects exposed to, actively infected with, or recovered from COVID-19 were included in the dataset. Overall study results and their limits: The amount of clinical and demographic metadata varied by source and participant and was provided uncurated.

Notes on this clone: The antigen this receptor binds is unknown. No much larger clone is present one base from it, and per-base qualities are unavailable.

Enrolling through a virtual design, the prospective study's participants ranged in age from roughly 18 to 90 years and lived across about two dozen United States geographic areas. In the prospective study, participants were assigned to cohorts based on the clinical history participants reported in a screening survey and a study questionnaire. In the prospective study, mobile phlebotomists collected whole blood, serum and a nasopharyngeal or oropharyngeal swab from each participant. Over an approximately two-month period, participants in the prospective study had the option of providing additional blood draws and questionnaires. Before DNA extraction, blood samples from the prospective study were shipped at room temperature or frozen. The immunoSEQ Assay, a bias-controlled multiplex PCR, was used to amplify TCRbeta CDR3 regions from genomic DNA. In the source study's methods: Nucleated cell counts per sample were estimated from amplification of reference gene primers within the assay. To quantify the absolute abundance of each unique TCRbeta CDR3 rearrangement, sequence reads were collapsed and filtered. For each sample, productive Simpson clonality was calculated as the square root of Simpson's diversity index over productive rearrangements. The table was pulled from immuneACCESS by TCRdb, which kept in-frame rearrangements only. Such tables lose some clones; where checked, under half of the loss comes from unresolved V genes, and the rest has no known cause. D and trimming come from the DNA, and the V and J calls and clone size come from that table. The sample has about 280,000 clones on record, 85% to 90% of them singletons. Together, the top ten hold around 2% of the sample.

The germline V end is reduced by 4 bases and the J end by 3 bases; junction bases left unmatched: 8. The germline V gene sets CDR1 to SGHTA and CDR2 to FQGTGA. The CDR3 contains 16 residues, cysteine and phenylalanine counted. Here the CDR3 DNA is all that survives: 48 bases in frame from base 1. The sequence is built from TRBV7-3 and TRBJ2-1; 8 of the junction bases match TRBD1. This clonotype was sampled from an older woman in a cohort exposed to, infected with or recovered from COVID-19 (not recorded which). Material: PBMCs or T cells enriched from blood (not recorded which). In nucleotide form, the sequence is TGTGCCAGCAGCTCTGGACAGGGCGCGGGCTACAATGAGCAGTTCTTC. This is translated as CASSSGQGAGYNEQFF. The full variable domain, completed from the reference TRBV7-3 and TRBJ2-1 proteins outside the CDR3, reads GAGVSQTPSNKVTEKGKYVELRCDPISGHTALYWYRQSLGQGPEFLIYFQGTGAADDSGLPNDRFFAVRPEGSVSTLKIQRTERGDSAVYLCASSSGQGAGYNEQFFGPGTRLTVL.